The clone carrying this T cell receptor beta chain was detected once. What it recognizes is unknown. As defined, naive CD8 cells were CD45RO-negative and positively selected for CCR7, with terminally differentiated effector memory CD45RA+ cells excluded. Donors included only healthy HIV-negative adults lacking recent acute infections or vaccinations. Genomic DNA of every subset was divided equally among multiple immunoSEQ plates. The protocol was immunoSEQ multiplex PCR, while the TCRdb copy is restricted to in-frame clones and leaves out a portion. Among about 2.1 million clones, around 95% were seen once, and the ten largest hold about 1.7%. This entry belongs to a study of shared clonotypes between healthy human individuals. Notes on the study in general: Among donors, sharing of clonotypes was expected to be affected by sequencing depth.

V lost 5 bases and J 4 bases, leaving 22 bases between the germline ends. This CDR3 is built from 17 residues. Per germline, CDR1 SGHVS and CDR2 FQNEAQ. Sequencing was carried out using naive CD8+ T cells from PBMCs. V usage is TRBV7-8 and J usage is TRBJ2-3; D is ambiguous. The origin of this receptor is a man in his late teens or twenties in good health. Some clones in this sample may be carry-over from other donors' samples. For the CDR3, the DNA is TGTGCCAGCAGCCGCCCGGGTCGGGTTTTGGTTGCAGATACGCAGTATTTT. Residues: CASSRPGRVLVADTQYF.